The T cell receptor (beta chain) under discussion was sequenced for a study of regulatory T cells in long-lasting Graves disease. Findings and limits, study-wide: Peripheral blood was the sole material, not thyroid tissue. With persistent disease, TRBV28, TRBJ1-2 and TRBJ2-5 were the favored segments.

TCR beta libraries were built with iRepertoire HTBI primers and Arm-PCR of CDR3 regions. In TCRdb, the multiplex PCR reads were re-called with MiXCR into one record per CDR3 protein. The profile shows some 430,000 distinct CDR3 sequences, 20% to 25% of them singletons. This clonotype was observed many times. Its specificity is unknown. Noted time point: persistent/refractory GD, antithyroid drugs over 5 years with positive TRAb. The TCR library was prepared using RNA isolated from PBMCs. The patients were drawn from one endocrinology department in Xi'an, China. V lost 3 bases and J lost 4, with 11 bases in between. The germline gives CDR1 KGHDR, CDR2 SFDVKD. This CDR3 has 14 amino acids.

The clonotype was recovered from a female donor with Graves disease. The sequencing used peripheral blood mononuclear cells (PBMCs), collected when the disease was refractory, from a patient treated with antithyroid drugs. The V and J genes are TRBV24-1 and TRBJ2-5; D is possibly TRBD2 (5 bases). In nucleotides, the CDR3 is TGTGCCACCAGTGATCATCTAGCAGGAGAGACCCAGTACTTC. This translates into CATSDHLAGETQYF.